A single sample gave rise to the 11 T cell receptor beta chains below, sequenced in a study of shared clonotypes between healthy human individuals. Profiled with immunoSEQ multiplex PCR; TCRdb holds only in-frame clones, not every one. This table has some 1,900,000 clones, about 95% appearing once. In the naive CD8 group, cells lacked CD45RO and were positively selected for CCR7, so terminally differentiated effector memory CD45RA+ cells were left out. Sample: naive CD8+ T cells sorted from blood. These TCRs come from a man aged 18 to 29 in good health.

The CDR3 sequence: CASSAPFLRDEQYF. The CDR3 region has the DNA TGTGCCAGCAGTGCCCCCTTCTTACGGGACGAGCAGTACTTC. The V gene is TRBV2, the J gene TRBJ2-7; D unclear. V was shortened by 4 bases and J by 5 bases, with 15 bases between the two germline ends. The V gene's germline CDR1 is SNHLY and CDR2 FYNNEI. This CDR3 contains 14 residues.

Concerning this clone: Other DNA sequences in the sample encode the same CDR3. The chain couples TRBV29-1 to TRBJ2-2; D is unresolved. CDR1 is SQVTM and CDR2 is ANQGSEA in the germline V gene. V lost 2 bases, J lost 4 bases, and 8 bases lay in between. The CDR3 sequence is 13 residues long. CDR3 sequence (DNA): TGCAGCGTTGAATCGGGTGCCACCGGGGAGCTGTTTTTT. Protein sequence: CSVESGATGELFF.

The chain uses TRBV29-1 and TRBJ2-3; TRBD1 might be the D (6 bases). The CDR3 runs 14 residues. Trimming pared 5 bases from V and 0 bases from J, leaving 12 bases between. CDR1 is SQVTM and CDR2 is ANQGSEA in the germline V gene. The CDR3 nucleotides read TGCAGCGTTCCAGGGACATTTAGCACAGATACGCAGTATTTT. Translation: CSVPGTFSTDTQYF.

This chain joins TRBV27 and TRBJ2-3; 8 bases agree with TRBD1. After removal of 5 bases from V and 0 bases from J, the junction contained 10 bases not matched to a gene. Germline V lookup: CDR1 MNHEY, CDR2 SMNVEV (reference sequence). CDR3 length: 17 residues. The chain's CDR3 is CASSPKTGAESTDTQYF. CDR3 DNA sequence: TGTGCCAGCAGTCCCAAGACAGGGGCGGAAAGCACAGATACGCAGTATTTT.

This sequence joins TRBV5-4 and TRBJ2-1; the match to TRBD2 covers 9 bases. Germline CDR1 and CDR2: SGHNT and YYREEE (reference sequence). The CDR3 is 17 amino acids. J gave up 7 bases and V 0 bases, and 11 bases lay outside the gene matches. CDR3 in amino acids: CASSLDGSGGWVNEQFF. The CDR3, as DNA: TGTGCCAGCAGCTTGGATGGTAGCGGGGGTTGGGTGAATGAGCAGTTCTTC.

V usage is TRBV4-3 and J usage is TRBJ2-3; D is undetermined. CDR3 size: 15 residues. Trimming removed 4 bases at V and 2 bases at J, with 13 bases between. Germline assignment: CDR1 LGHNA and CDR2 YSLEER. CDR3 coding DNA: TGCGCCAGCAGCCTCCGACTTGACGCCACAGATACGCAGTATTTT. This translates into CASSLRLDATDTQYF.

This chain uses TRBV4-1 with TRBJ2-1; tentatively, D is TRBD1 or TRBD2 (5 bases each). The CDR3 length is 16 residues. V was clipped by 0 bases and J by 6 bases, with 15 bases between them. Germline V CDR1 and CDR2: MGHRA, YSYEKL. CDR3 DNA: TGCGCCAGCAGCCAAGATCTCAGGGACGGTATCAATGAGCAGTTCTTC. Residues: CASSQDLRDGINEQFF.

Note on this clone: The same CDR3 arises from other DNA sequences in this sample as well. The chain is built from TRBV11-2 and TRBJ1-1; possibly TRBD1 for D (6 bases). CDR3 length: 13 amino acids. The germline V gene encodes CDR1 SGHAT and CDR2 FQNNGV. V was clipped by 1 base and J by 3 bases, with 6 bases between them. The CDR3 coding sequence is TGTGCCAGCAGCTTAGCAGGGGACACTGAAGCTTTCTTT. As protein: CASSLAGDTEAFF.

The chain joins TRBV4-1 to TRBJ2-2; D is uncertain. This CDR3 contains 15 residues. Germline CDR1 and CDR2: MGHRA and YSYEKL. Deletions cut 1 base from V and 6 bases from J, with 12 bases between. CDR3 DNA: TGCGCCAGCAGCCAAGCCGCAGCCTCCCCCGGGGAGCTGTTTTTT. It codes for CASSQAAASPGELFF.

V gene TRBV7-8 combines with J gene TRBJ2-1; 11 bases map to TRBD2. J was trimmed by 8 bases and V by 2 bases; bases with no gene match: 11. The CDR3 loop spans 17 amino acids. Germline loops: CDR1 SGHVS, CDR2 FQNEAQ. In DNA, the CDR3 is TGTGCCAGCAGCTTACTTGGACTAGCGGGCCCAGGACATGAGCAGTTCTTC. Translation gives CASSLLGLAGPGHEQFF.

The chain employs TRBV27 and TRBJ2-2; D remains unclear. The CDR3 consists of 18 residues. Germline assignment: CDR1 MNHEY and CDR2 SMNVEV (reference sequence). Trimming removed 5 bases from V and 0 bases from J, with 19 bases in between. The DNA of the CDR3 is TGTGCCAGCAGTCCTTTAGAGTGGAAGCGCTCGAACACCGGGGAGCTGTTTTTT. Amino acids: CASSPLEWKRSNTGELFF.